The subject of this entry is one T cell receptor (beta chain). The sample comes from a study of T cell responses to AZD1222 COVID-19 vaccine. This table comes from immunoSEQ multiplex PCR, and its TCRdb copy is limited to in-frame clones, with some not included. The sample holds 120,000 to 150,000 clones, 80% to 90% seen once. CDR3 length: 17 residues. Germline loops: CDR1 MNHNS, CDR2 SASEGT. Deletions cut 1 base from V and 1 base from J, with 16 bases between. V usage is TRBV6-1 and J usage is TRBJ2-5, with D perhaps matching TRBD2 (5 bases). The TCR was taken from an adult in good health. Sequencing used peripheral blood, obtained on day 0 of AZD1222 vaccination. This chain's CDR3 is CASSEVRVALVQETQYF. CDR3 sequence (DNA): TGTGCCAGCAGTGAAGTTAGGGTAGCGTTAGTCCAAGAGACCCAGTACTTC.